The T cell receptor beta chain described here comes from a study of shared clonotypes between healthy human individuals. CD45RO-negative cells were positively selected for CCR7, leaving out terminally differentiated effector memory CD45RA+ cells. The junction had 9 bases not matched to a gene; V was cut back by 6 bases and J by 7 bases. Germline assignment: CDR1 ENHRY and CDR2 SYGVKD. The CDR3 extends over 14 amino acids. Measured with immunoSEQ multiplex PCR; TCRdb has only the in-frame clones, and not every one. In the table there are about 580,000 clones, 98% of which are singletons. Input material: naive CD8+ T cells sorted from blood. This TCR was sampled from a man aged 30-40 years in good health. This chain links TRBV10-3 with TRBJ2-7; 10 positions match TRBD2. The DNA for the CDR3 is TGTGCCATCAGGCTAGCGGGAGACCACTATGAGCAGTACTTC. It encodes CAIRLAGDHYEQYF.